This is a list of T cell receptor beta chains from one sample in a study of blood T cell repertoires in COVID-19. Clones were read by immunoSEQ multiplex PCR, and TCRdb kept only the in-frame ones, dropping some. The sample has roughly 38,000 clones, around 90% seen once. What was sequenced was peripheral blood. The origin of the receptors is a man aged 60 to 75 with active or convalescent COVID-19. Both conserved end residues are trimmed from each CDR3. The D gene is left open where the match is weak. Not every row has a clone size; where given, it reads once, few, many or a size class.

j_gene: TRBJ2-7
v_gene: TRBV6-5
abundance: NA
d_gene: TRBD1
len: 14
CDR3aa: ASSYSRTGGPYEQY

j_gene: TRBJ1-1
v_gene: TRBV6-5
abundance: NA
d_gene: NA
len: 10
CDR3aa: ASSYGGAEAF

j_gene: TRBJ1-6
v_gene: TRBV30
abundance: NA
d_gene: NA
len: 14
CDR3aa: AWSDPGRSGVTPLH

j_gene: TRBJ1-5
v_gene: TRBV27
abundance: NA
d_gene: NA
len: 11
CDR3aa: ASSPYSNQPQH

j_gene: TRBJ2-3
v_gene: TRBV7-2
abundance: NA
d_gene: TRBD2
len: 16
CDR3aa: ASSASGRVGLRTDTQY

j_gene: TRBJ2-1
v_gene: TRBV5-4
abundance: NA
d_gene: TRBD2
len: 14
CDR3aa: ASSLPWSGSGNEQF

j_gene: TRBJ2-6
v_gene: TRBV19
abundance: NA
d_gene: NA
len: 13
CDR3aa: ASSQRGHGANVLT

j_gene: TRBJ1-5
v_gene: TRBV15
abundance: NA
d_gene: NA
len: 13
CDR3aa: ATSRGEPRNQPQH

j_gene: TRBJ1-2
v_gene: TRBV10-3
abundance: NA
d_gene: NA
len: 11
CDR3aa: AIRGEGRGGYT

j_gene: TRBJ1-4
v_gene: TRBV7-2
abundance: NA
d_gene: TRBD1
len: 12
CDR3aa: ASSPDRVDEKLF

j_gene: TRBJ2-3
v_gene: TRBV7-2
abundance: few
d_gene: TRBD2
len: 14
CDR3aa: ASSLGTSGFTGTQY

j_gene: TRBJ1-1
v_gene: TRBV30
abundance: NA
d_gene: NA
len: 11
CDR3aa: AWSVGAVAEAF

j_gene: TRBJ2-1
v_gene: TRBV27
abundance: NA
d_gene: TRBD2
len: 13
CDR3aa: ASSQLAGGGNEQF

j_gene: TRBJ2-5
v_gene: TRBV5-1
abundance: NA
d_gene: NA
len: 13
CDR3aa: ASSLGSSPRETQY

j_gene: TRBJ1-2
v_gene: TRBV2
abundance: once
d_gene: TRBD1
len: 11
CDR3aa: ASTLTGYYGYT

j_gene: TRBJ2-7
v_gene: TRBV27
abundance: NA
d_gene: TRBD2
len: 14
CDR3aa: ASSRLAGARSYEQY

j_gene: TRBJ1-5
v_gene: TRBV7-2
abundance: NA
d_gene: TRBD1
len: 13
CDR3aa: ASSPQGGTGQPQH

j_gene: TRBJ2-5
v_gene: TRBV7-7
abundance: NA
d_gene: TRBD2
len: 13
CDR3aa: ASSPGGVVPETQY

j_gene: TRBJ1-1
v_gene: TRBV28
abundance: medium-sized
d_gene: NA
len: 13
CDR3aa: ASSLRTERNTEAF

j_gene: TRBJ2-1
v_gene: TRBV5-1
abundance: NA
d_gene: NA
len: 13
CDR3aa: ASSLGLQGGNEQF

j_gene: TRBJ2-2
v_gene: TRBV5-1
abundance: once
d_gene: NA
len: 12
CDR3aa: ASSTTGNTGELF

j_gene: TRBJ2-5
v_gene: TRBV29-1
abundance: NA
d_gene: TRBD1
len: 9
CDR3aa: SVQGLETQY

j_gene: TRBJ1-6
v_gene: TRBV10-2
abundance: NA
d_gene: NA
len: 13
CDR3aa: ASSESAGYNSPLH

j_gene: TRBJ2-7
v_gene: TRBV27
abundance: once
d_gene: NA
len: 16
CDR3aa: ASSPRRTGGGLAREQY

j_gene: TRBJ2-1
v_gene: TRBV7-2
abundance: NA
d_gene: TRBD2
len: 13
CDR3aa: ASSSGLAGYNEQF

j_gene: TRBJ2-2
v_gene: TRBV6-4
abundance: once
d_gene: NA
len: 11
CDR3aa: ASSVGGTGELF

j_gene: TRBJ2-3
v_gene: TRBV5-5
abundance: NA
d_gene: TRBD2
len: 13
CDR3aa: ASSWGGVDTDTQY

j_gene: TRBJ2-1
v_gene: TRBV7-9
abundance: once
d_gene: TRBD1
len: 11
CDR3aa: ASSFGTGNEQF

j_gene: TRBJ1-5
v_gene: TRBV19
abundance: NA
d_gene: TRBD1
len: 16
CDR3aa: ASSPILRQGAYNQPQH

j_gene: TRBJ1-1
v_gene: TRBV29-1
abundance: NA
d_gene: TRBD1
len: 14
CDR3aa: SVAPPGQGRGTEAF

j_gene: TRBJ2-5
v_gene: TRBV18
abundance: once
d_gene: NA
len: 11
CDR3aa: ASSPRLQETQY

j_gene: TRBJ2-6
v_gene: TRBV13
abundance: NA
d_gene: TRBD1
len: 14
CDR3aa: ASTGQESSGANVLT

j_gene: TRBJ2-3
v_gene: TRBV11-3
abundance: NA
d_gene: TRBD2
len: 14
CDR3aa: ASSLSAGRGADTQY

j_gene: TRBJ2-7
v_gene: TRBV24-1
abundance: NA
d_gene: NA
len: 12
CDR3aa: ATSDRTGSYEQY

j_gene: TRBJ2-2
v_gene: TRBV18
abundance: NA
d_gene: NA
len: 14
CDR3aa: ASSPPGRTGTGELF

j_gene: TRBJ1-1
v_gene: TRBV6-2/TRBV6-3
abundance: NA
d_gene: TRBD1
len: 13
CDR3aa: ASSIPRQGSTEAF

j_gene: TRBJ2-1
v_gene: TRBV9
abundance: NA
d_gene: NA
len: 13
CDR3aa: ASSGLAPGYNEQF

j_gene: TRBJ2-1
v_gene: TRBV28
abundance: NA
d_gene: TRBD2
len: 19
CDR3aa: ASRSFGTSGRRGQTYNEQF

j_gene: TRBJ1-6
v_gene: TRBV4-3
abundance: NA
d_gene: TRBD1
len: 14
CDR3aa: ASSQEQGTARSPLH

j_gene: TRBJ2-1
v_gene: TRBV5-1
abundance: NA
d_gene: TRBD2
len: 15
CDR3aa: ASRSGLAATSYNEQF